This paragraph reports one T cell receptor beta chain. Its cognate antigen is unknown. Data came from immunoSEQ multiplex PCR; TCRdb stores just in-frame clones and leaves some out. Among about 2 million clones listed, about 95% were seen once. This CDR3 is built from 15 residues. The V end lost 2 bases, the J end lost 5 bases, and 15 bases lay between the germline ends. Germline V CDR1 and CDR2: KGHSH, LQKENI. This record comes from a study of shared clonotypes between healthy human individuals. Study-level findings and limits: Generation probabilities were higher for clonotypes shared across all four sorted-subset donors than for unshared ones.

This clonotype was sampled from a man between 18 and 29 years old in good health. The chain links TRBV18 to TRBJ1-2, with D unresolved. Source material: naive CD4+ T cells sorted from blood. As to subset: CD45RA+ positively selected. The chain's CDR3 is CASSPSLGPEYGYTF. The CDR3 nucleotides read TGTGCCAGCTCACCATCTCTGGGCCCGGAGTATGGCTACACCTTC.